These 21 T cell receptor beta chains were all obtained from the same sample, sequenced in a study of T cell responses to AZD1222 COVID-19 vaccine. The method was immunoSEQ multiplex PCR; TCRdb's version includes in-frame clones alone and lacks a portion of them. The sample carries more than 140,000 clones, roughly 88% recorded once. The sample consisted of peripheral blood, taken on day 0 of AZD1222 vaccination. The receptor set was obtained from an adult in good health.

This clone was recorded once. The V gene is TRBV11-1, the J gene TRBJ2-7; TRBD2 matches at 7 bases. The CDR3 runs 13 residues. V dropped 4 bases and J dropped 7; count of bases not matched to a gene: 7. Germline V gives CDR1 SGHAT, CDR2 FQDESV (reference sequence). The CDR3 nucleotides are TGTGCCAGCAGCTGGGACTACCCGGGTGAGCAGTACTTC. Encoded protein: CASSWDYPGEQYF.

The V call is TRBV19, the J call TRBJ1-2; 9 bases agree with TRBD1. CDR3 length equals 13 residues. Looked up from germline, CDR1 is LNHDA and CDR2 is SQIVND (reference sequence). The V segment lost 7 bases and the J segment 8 bases; nucleotides outside the gene matches: 8. The CDR3 sequence is CASNNRGREGYTF. The CDR3 DNA reads TGTGCCAGTAATAACAGGGGGCGAGAAGGCTACACCTTC. Full variable domain (remainder filled in from reference TRBV19 and TRBJ1-2): DGGITQSPKYLFRKEGQNVTLSCEQNLNHDAMYWYRQDPGQGLRLIYYSQIVNDFQKGDIAEGYSVSREKKESFPLTVTSAQKNPTAFYLCASNNRGREGYTFGSGTRLTVV.

The sample holds one count of this clone. The V gene is TRBV25-1, the J gene TRBJ2-7; a weak D match, TRBD1 (5 bases). Trimming pared 8 bases from V and 7 bases from J, leaving 21 bases between. The CDR3 extends over 14 amino acids. The germline V gene has CDR1 MGHDK and CDR2 SYGVNS. The CDR3 here is CASSSGAAYEEQYF. The CDR3 DNA reads TGTGCCAGCTCCTCTGGGGCAGCCTACGAGGAGCAGTACTTC.

The chain couples TRBV27 to TRBJ2-5, with TRBD2 as a possible D gene (5 bases). The CDR3 extends over 13 amino acids. The ends were cut back, 2 bases at V and 5 bases at J, with 9 bases in the middle. Germline V gene lookup returns CDR1 MNHEY and CDR2 SMNVEV (reference sequence). CDR3 nucleotides: TGTGCCAGCAGTTTAACTAGATGGGAGACCCAGTACTTC. Translation: CASSLTRWETQYF.

This clone has more than one count but fewer than ten. The chain is built from TRBV5-1 and TRBJ2-7; D ambiguous. V lost 1 base to trimming and J lost 0 bases, with 8 bases between them. The V gene's germline CDR1 is SGHRS and CDR2 YFSETQ. This CDR3 contains 14 residues. The CDR3 sequence is CASSLRQVSYEQYF. In nucleotides, the CDR3 is TGCGCCAGCAGCTTGAGGCAGGTCTCCTACGAGCAGTACTTC.

Comments on this clone: One base away lies a much larger clone, so this may be a sequencing read error. Distinct nucleotide sequences in the sample also encode this CDR3. The chain carries TRBV7-2 and TRBJ2-7; 7 nucleotides line up with TRBD2. The CDR3 loop spans 14 amino acids. The trim removed 5 bases at V and 5 bases at J, leaving 9 bases unmatched. The germline gives CDR1 SGHTA, CDR2 FQGNSA. Written as DNA, the CDR3 is TGTGCCAGCAGCCTAGAAGGACTAGGGGACGAGCAGTACTTC. Protein product: CASSLEGLGDEQYF. The full variable domain, its missing parts supplied by reference TRBV7-2 and TRBJ2-7, is GAGVSQSPSNKVTEKGKDVELRCDPISGHTALYWYRQSLGQGLEFLIYFQGNSAPDKSGLPSDRFSAERTGGSVSTLTIQRTQQEDSAVYLCASSLEGLGDEQYFGPGTRLTVT.

This sequence joins TRBV25-1 and TRBJ2-3; unclear D gene. With 5 bases removed from V and 4 bases from J, the gap between germline ends came to 13 bases. The germline CDR1 and CDR2 sequences are MGHDK and SYGVNS. CDR3 length equals 14 residues. The CDR3 sequence is CASSSSPDSDTQYF. CDR3 nucleotide sequence: TGTGCCAGCAGTTCTAGTCCCGACTCAGATACGCAGTATTTT.

This chain connects TRBV19 to TRBJ2-7; tentatively, D is TRBD1 or TRBD2 (5 bases each). The V gene's germline CDR1 is LNHDA and CDR2 SQIVND (reference sequence). This CDR3 spans 14 amino acids. Trimming cost V 5 bases and J 6 bases, with 17 bases left between them. The CDR3 DNA reads as TGTGCCAGTAGTCTTATTGGGGGAAGATTCGAGCAGTACTTC. The encoded protein is CASSLIGGRFEQYF.

The V gene is TRBV11-2, the J gene TRBJ1-1, with D unclear. CDR1 and CDR2 (germline): SGHAT, FQNNGV. CDR3 size: 14 residues. V gave up 6 bases and J gave up 3 bases, with 14 bases separating them. The CDR3 reads CASRDRNSDTEAFF. The CDR3 nucleotides read TGTGCCAGCAGAGACCGGAATTCGGACACTGAAGCTTTCTTT.

Only a few counts were recorded for this clone. The chain employs TRBV16 and TRBJ1-2; D not resolved. The CDR3 has 12 amino acids. Between the trimmed V and J ends, which lost 5 bases and 2 bases, there was a span of 6 bases. Germline-derived CDR1 and CDR2 are KGHSY and FQNENV. CDR3 region: CASSLNNYGYTF. The DNA of the CDR3 is TGTGCCAGCAGCTTGAACAACTATGGCTACACCTTC.

V gene TRBV7-6 combines with J gene TRBJ1-6; TRBD1 matches 7 bases. Germline CDR1 is SGHVS and CDR2 is FNYEAQ. This CDR3 is 15 amino acids long. The J segment lost 7 bases and the V segment lost 0 bases, leaving 3 bases of the junction unmatched. The CDR3: CASSLAPTGNSPLHF. In DNA, the CDR3 is TGTGCCAGCAGCTTAGCCCCGACAGGGAATTCACCCCTCCACTTT.

The chain links TRBV28 to TRBJ1-1; 8 bases are shared with TRBD1. CDR1 is MDHEN, CDR2 SYDVKM, per germline. V lost 0 bases to trimming and J lost 0 bases; unmatched junction nucleotides: 6. This CDR3 is built from 17 residues. The CDR3 DNA sequence: TGTGCCAGCAGTTTATGGGACAGGGTGGGGATGAACACTGAAGCTTTCTTT. It specifies CASSLWDRVGMNTEAFF. The entire variable domain, with the rest obtained from reference TRBV28 and TRBJ1-1, is as follows: DVKVTQSSRYLVKRTGEKVFLECVQDMDHENMFWYRQDPGLGLRLIYFSYDVKMKEKGDIPEGYSVSREKKERFSLILESASTNQTSMYLCASSLWDRVGMNTEAFFGQGTRLTVV.

The gene calls are TRBV5-4 and TRBJ1-1; 7 bases line up with TRBD1. Germline values: CDR1 SGHNT, CDR2 YYREEE (reference sequence). The CDR3 covers 15 residues. J lost 4 bases, V lost 1 base, and 7 bases had no gene match. CDR3 residues: CASSLRQGFGTEAFF. The CDR3 DNA reads as TGTGCCAGCAGCTTGCGACAGGGATTTGGCACTGAAGCTTTCTTT. Full variable domain (missing parts from reference TRBV5-4 and TRBJ1-1): ETGVTQSPTHLIKTRGQQVTLRCSSQSGHNTVSWYQQALGQGPQFIFQYYREEENGRGNFPPRFSGLQFPNYSSELNVNALELDDSALYLCASSLRQGFGTEAFFGQGTRLTVV.

The chain combines TRBV27 with TRBJ1-2; TRBD1 matches 10 bases. The V gene's germline CDR1 is MNHEY and CDR2 SMNVEV (reference sequence). V lost 6 bases and J lost 8; bases outside the gene matches: 6. This CDR3 has 13 residues. CDR3: CASSPGQGTGYTF. Written as DNA, the CDR3 is TGTGCCAGCAGCCCGGGACAGGGGACGGGCTACACCTTC.

In its sample, this clone was seen a few times. The rearrangement uses TRBV23-1 and TRBJ2-7, with 8 positions matching TRBD1. TRBV23-1 is flagged as an ORF with uncertain function. This CDR3 contains 16 residues. The trim removed 3 bases at V and 3 bases at J, leaving 10 bases unmatched. CDR3 sequence (DNA): TGCGCCAGCAGTCACAGGGGGCGAATACGTATCTACGAGCAGTACTTC. Amino acid sequence: CASSHRGRIRIYEQYF.

The V gene is TRBV6-6, the J gene TRBJ1-5, with a possible D match to TRBD1 (5 bases). The germline CDR1 and CDR2 sequences are MNHNY and SVGAGI (reference sequence). The CDR3 runs 16 residues. V dropped 9 bases and J dropped 0 bases, with 18 bases sitting between them. The CDR3 DNA reads TGTGCCAGTCTCCACGGGGTTGGGGGTAGCAATCAGCCCCAGCATTTT. Amino acids: CASLHGVGGSNQPQHF.

The J gene is TRBJ2-7, the V gene TRBV4-1; 8 bases align to TRBD1. The CDR3 covers 13 residues. The germline V gene encodes CDR1 MGHRA and CDR2 YSYEKL. Trimming removed 0 bases from V and 6 bases from J; junction bases left unmatched: 1. This CDR3 reads CASSQDRGREQYF. The CDR3 DNA follows: TGCGCCAGCAGCCAAGACAGGGGGCGCGAGCAGTACTTC.

The genes are TRBV30 and TRBJ1-5; D uncertain. V was shortened by 2 bases and J by 7 bases, with 12 bases between the two germline ends. The CDR3 runs to 13 residues. Germline-derived CDR1 and CDR2 are GTSNPN and SVGIG (reference sequence). The CDR3 DNA is TGTGCCTGGAGTTCCTCGGATAGGCAGCCCCAGCATTTT. This translates into CAWSSSDRQPQHF.

A few counts support this clone. The chain carries TRBV6-1 and TRBJ2-5; D assignment may be TRBD1 or TRBD2 (5 bases each). Germline V gene sequence: CDR1 MNHNS, CDR2 SASEGT. The CDR3 is made up of 15 amino acids. Trimming shortened V by 3 bases and J by 1 base, and 12 bases separated the two germline ends. The CDR3 loop reads CASSESSGTQETQYF. CDR3 sequence (DNA): TGTGCCAGCAGTGAGAGTTCGGGGACCCAAGAGACCCAGTACTTC.

The V gene is TRBV9, the J gene TRBJ1-4, with D possibly TRBD1 on 6 matching bases. The CDR3 is made up of 15 amino acids. CDR1 is SGDLS and CDR2 is YYNGEE in the germline V gene. The V end was cut by 3 bases, the J end by 7 bases, with 16 bases between. Here the CDR3 reads CASSASGGLIEKLFF. CDR3 nucleotide sequence: TGTGCCAGCAGCGCATCCGGGGGGCTTATTGAAAAACTGTTTTTT.

The genes are TRBV13 and TRBJ2-2; 9 bases are a match to TRBD1. Germline loops: CDR1 PRHDT, CDR2 FYEKMQ (reference sequence). The junction had 6 bases not matched to a gene; V was cut back by 4 bases and J by 6 bases. There are 15 residues in the CDR3. In DNA form, the CDR3 reads TGTGCCAGCAGCTCCGACAGGGGGAGGGCCGGGGAGCTGTTTTTT. It codes for CASSSDRGRAGELFF.